The T cell receptor (beta chain) described here comes from a study of shared T cell receptors in the human thymus. This clone has only one observation. Germline CDR1 MNHNY, CDR2 SVGAGI (reference sequence). The length of the CDR3 is 15 residues. With 5 bases clipped from V and 6 bases from J, the junction kept 10 bases outside the gene matches. The assay was immunoSEQ multiplex PCR, and TCRdb's table has in-frame clones only and misses some. The table includes approximately 490,000 clones, approximately 78% detected once. The same data also contributed to another study, on human thymus T cells. That report adds: All donors were healthy Finnish infants who were undergoing corrective surgery to treat congenital heart defects. Thymus specimens were resections from corrective heart surgery. Within thymic and blood repertoires, V and J gene usage appeared to be biased.

This TCR derives from a boy younger than two with a congenital heart defect. Material for sequencing was thymocytes. The chain combines TRBV6-6 with TRBJ1-2; 9 bases align to TRBD1. Here the CDR3 DNA reads TGTGCCAGCAGTAAACCGGGACAGGGAGTGGATGGCTACACCTTC. Protein product: CASSKPGQGVDGYTF.